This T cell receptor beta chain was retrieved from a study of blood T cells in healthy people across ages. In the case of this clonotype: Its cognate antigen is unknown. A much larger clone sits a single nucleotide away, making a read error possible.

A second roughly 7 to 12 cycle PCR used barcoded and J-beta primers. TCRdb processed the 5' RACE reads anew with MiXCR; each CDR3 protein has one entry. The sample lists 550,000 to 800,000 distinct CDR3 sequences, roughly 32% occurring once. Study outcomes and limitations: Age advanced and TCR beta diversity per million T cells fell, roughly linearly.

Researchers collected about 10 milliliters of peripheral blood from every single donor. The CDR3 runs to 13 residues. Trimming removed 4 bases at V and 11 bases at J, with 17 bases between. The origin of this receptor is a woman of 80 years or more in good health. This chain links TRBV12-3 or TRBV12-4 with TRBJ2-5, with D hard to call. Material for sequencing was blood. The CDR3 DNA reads TGTGCCAGCAGTTGGGCCCGTAAGGATGAGCAGTACTTC. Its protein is CASSWARKDEQYF.